This T cell receptor (beta chain) was documented in a study of blood T cell repertoires in COVID-19 (dated by TCRdb to 2019 to 2021). Study-level background: Samples from collaborators originated in the United States, Italy and Spain and spanned both the acute and convalescent phases of COVID-19. Where HLA class I and class II types were available, the types were taken from metadata supplied by the sample provider, not from assay-based typing. The dataset comprised deeply sampled blood TCRbeta repertoires from subjects exposed to, actively infected with, or recovered from COVID-19. Nearly every sample came with metadata listing a de-identified subject ID, COVID-19 status, age in years and sex. A freely available public database, intended as a resource for researchers studying the immune response to SARS-CoV-2, is where the repertoires were released. Samples were obtained from the ongoing ImmuneRACE study (first 160 participants) and from 1,200 or so subjects provided by 6 global collaborators. The prospective study material was composed of cDNA or gDNA derived from T cells, B-cell-depleted T cells, or PBMCs.

Overall study results and their limits: The quantity of clinical and demographic metadata differed by source and by participant and was supplied without curation.

A note on this clone: Its antigen specificity is not known. No base qualities exist here, and no much larger clone lies one base off it.

Participants in the prospective study were enrolled through a virtual design, were aged 18 to 89 years, and lived in under 25 United States geographic areas. In the prospective study, participants were assigned to cohorts based on the clinical history participants reported in a screening survey and a study questionnaire. For ImmuneRACE Cohort 3, a participant was defined as recovered based on two consecutive negative NP/OP PCR tests, clearance by a healthcare professional, or resolution of symptoms. Mobile phlebotomists in the prospective study collected whole blood, serum and a nasopharyngeal or oropharyngeal swab from every participant. Over a roughly two-month period, participants in the prospective study had the option of providing additional blood draws and questionnaires. Before DNA extraction, prospective study blood samples were shipped either frozen or at room temperature. From V the trimming removes 6 bases and from J it removes 6 bases, while the gene matches leave 4 bases of the junction unaccounted for. From its cysteine to its phenylalanine, the CDR3 spans 12 amino acids. CDR3 DNA is the only sequence kept; it has 36 bases, read in frame from the first base. According to the germline V gene, CDR1 reads SQVTM and CDR2 reads ANQGSEA.

The immunoSEQ Assay, a bias-controlled multiplex PCR, was used to amplify TCRbeta CDR3 regions from genomic DNA. The source study handled its data this way. Nucleated cell counts per sample were estimated from amplification of reference gene primers within the assay. To quantify the absolute abundance of each unique TCRbeta CDR3 rearrangement, sequence reads were collapsed and filtered. Productive Simpson clonality was computed per sample as the square root of Simpson's diversity index over productive rearrangements. TCRdb mirrors the immuneACCESS table, restricted to in-frame sequences. Some clones are absent from its copies; in checked studies, under half trace to an unresolved V gene, and the reason for the others is unknown. V and J calls and clone size follow that table, whereas D and trimming were derived from the DNA. The sample profile shows 450,000 to 600,000 clones; roughly nine tenths of them were found once. Roughly 0.72% of the sample belongs to the ten largest clones.

The chain is encoded by TRBV29-1 joined to TRBJ1-2, with 10 junctional bases fitting TRBD1. The TCR originated in a woman younger than 35 who had recovered from COVID-19. Sequences were obtained from PBMCs or T cells enriched from blood (not recorded which). This receptor has the CDR3 CSVGGQGNGYTF. The DNA is as follows: TGCAGCGTCGGGGGACAGGGGAATGGCTACACCTTC.